This entry lists 32 T cell receptor beta chains sequenced from one sample in a study of long-term antiretroviral therapy in people with HIV. Researchers report immunoSEQ v3.0 was run at survey level. Produced via immunoSEQ multiplex PCR; TCRdb's table is partial and in-frame only. The sample consists of around 32,000 clones, 85% to 90% of them appearing once. The sequencing used unsorted PBMCs, collected 3.2 years before starting antiretroviral therapy. The receptors come from a man aged 45-65 years with HIV.

This rearrangement joins TRBV10-1 to TRBJ1-6, with 9 positions matching TRBD1. The germline V gene has CDR1 WNHNN and CDR2 SYGVQD (reference sequence). This CDR3 contains 15 residues. The junction had 3 bases not matched to a gene; V was cut back by 2 bases and J by 7 bases. The CDR3 region has the DNA TGCGCCAGCAGTGAGGGGGACAGGGAGAATTCACCCCTCCACTTT. Residues: CASSEGDRENSPLHF.

This chain's CDR3 is CASSYSGHPRKDTQYF. CDR3 DNA: TGTGCCAGCAGTTACTCAGGACACCCCAGGAAAGATACGCAGTATTTT. The V gene is TRBV6-5, the J gene TRBJ2-3, with D possibly being TRBD1 (5 bases). CDR3 size: 16 residues. With 0 bases removed from V and 5 bases from J, the gap between germline ends came to 15 bases. Germline CDR1 is MNHEY and CDR2 is SVGAGI.

In its sample, this clone was seen once. The chain recombines TRBV4-2 with TRBJ2-6; no firm D call. CDR1 is LGHNA, CDR2 YNFKEQ, per germline. The CDR3 totals 16 residues. The V end was cut by 0 bases, the J end by 0 bases, with 6 bases between. The CDR3 reads CASSQDADSGANVLTF. The CDR3 nucleotides read TGTGCCAGCAGCCAAGATGCGGACTCTGGGGCCAACGTCCTGACTTTC.

The V call is TRBV9, the J call TRBJ2-3; a weak D match, TRBD2 (5 bases). The V gene lost 0 bases and the J gene lost 4 bases, with 9 bases spanning the gap. CDR1 is SGDLS, CDR2 YYNGEE, per germline. This CDR3 is 14 amino acids long. The CDR3 coding sequence is TGTGCCAGCAGCGTAGCCGACGGGGCAGATACGCAGTATTTT. Its protein is CASSVADGADTQYF.

The J gene is TRBJ2-1, the V gene TRBV7-3; 9 nucleotides line up with TRBD2. CDR1 SGHTA and CDR2 FQGTGA come from the germline V gene. The J segment lost 14 bases and the V segment lost 4 bases, leaving 9 bases of the junction unmatched. The CDR3 loop spans 13 amino acids. In DNA form, the CDR3 reads TGTGCCAGCAGCTCCGGACTAGCGAGGGCAAAGTTCTTC. Translated: CASSSGLARAKFF.

The rearrangement links TRBV5-1 to TRBJ1-2; 10 positions agree with TRBD1. Per germline, CDR1 SGHRS and CDR2 YFSETQ. This CDR3 has 15 amino acids. V gave up 0 bases and J gave up 3 bases; unmatched junction bases: 2. The CDR3: CASSLGGTGDYGYTF. CDR3 bases: TGCGCCAGCAGCTTGGGCGGGACAGGGGACTATGGCTACACCTTC.

The chain employs TRBV5-1 and TRBJ1-1; TRBD1 might be the D (5 bases). CDR3 length equals 14 residues. Trimming removed 0 bases at V and 1 base at J, with 7 bases between. Germline CDR1 is SGHRS and CDR2 is YFSETQ. CDR3 DNA sequence: TGCGCCAGCAGCTTGGTGGGGGGGAACACTGAAGCTTTCTTT. It codes for CASSLVGGNTEAFF.

The rearrangement joins TRBV28 to TRBJ2-7, with D possibly being TRBD2 (7 bases). CDR1 is MDHEN and CDR2 is SYDVKM in the germline V gene. The CDR3 spans 16 residues. The V end was cut by 7 bases, the J end by 6 bases, with 25 bases between. CDR3 sequence: CASIGLGGTLFIEQYF. CDR3 in DNA: TGTGCCAGCATTGGGCTGGGGGGGACATTATTCATCGAGCAGTACTTC.

The CDR3: CASSDGTLGQPQHF. CDR3 DNA: TGTGCCAGCAGTGATGGTACCCTGGGTCAGCCCCAGCATTTT. The chain is built from TRBV2 and TRBJ1-5; D is unclear. The germline CDR1 and CDR2 sequences are SNHLY and FYNNEI. This CDR3 spans 14 amino acids. V was cut by 3 bases and J by 6 bases, with 12 bases left in between.

The chain carries TRBV9 and TRBJ2-7, with 9 nucleotides matching TRBD2. V was pared by 3 bases and J by 6 bases, with 7 bases of the junction left unmatched. Germline CDR1 and CDR2: SGDLS and YYNGEE. The CDR3 loop spans 14 amino acids. CDR3 sequence: CASSGSGRTSEQYF. The CDR3 DNA is TGTGCCAGCAGCGGTAGCGGGAGAACGAGCGAGCAGTACTTC.

The chain couples TRBV10-3 to TRBJ2-2; D may correspond to TRBD1 or TRBD2 (5 bases each). CDR3 length: 15 amino acids. The V end lost 4 bases, the J end lost 1 base, and 10 bases lay between the germline ends. Germline V gene lookup returns CDR1 ENHRY and CDR2 SYGVKD. The CDR3 DNA reads as TGTGCCATCAGTGCGGGACCAAAGAACACCGGGGAGCTGTTTTTT. Amino acid sequence: CAISAGPKNTGELFF.

This sequence joins TRBV11-2 and TRBJ2-7; tentatively, D is TRBD2 (6 bases). This CDR3 is built from 14 residues. V was pared by 6 bases and J by 2 bases, with 14 bases between. Germline CDR1 and CDR2: SGHAT and FQNNGV. The CDR3 sequence is CASRTPRGTYEQYF. The CDR3 DNA follows: TGTGCCAGCAGGACCCCGCGCGGGACCTACGAGCAGTACTTC.

This clone was observed once. This chain uses TRBV5-1 with TRBJ1-2, with unresolved D. The germline V gene has CDR1 SGHRS and CDR2 YFSETQ. V dropped 0 bases and J dropped 8 bases, with 8 bases sitting between them. This CDR3 region has 12 residues. CDR3 loop: CASSLAGTGYTF. In DNA, the CDR3 is TGCGCCAGCAGCTTGGCCGGTACGGGCTACACCTTC.

V gene TRBV6-4 combines with J gene TRBJ1-1, with D perhaps matching TRBD1 (5 bases). The CDR3 covers 13 residues. V dropped 2 bases and J dropped 2 bases, with 6 bases sitting between them. From germline, CDR1 is MRHNA and CDR2 SNTAGT. CDR3 nucleotide sequence: TGTGCCAGCAGTGACCAGGGTAACACTGAAGCTTTCTTT. Translating it yields CASSDQGNTEAFF.

This sequence joins TRBV20-1 and TRBJ1-1, with D uncertain. V dropped 0 bases and J dropped 5 bases, with 4 bases sitting between them. There are 11 residues in the CDR3. The germline CDR1 and CDR2 sequences are DFQATT and SNEGSKA (reference sequence). The DNA for the CDR3 is TGCAGTGCTAGAGATGTTACTGAAGCTTTCTTT. Translating gives CSARDVTEAFF.

The J gene is TRBJ1-2, the V gene TRBV10-3, with TRBD1 matching over 9 bases. The trim removed 2 bases at V and 4 bases at J, leaving 8 bases unmatched. Germline V gene data show CDR1 as ENHRY and CDR2 as SYGVKD. The CDR3 runs to 16 residues. The CDR3 loop is CAISEGLPGQGYGYTF. The CDR3, as DNA: TGTGCCATCAGTGAGGGGCTACCGGGACAGGGCTATGGCTACACCTTC.

This clone was seen a single time. This chain joins TRBV10-3 and TRBJ2-7; the D gene could be TRBD1 or TRBD2 (5 bases each). This CDR3 contains 14 residues. Trimming cost V 7 bases and J 3 bases, with 16 bases left between them. Germline-derived CDR1 and CDR2 are ENHRY and SYGVKD. The CDR3 spells CAINQGDRNYEQYF. The CDR3 DNA reads TGTGCCATCAACCAGGGAGACAGAAACTACGAGCAGTACTTC.

V usage is TRBV7-8 and J usage is TRBJ1-1, with a possible D match to TRBD1 (6 bases). This CDR3 has 14 residues. Germline-derived CDR1 and CDR2 are SGHVS and FQNEAQ. V was pared by 5 bases and J by 11 bases, with 21 bases between. CDR3 sequence (DNA): TGTGCCAGCAGCCCCCAAACGGGGGGCGTGATGGCTTTCTTT. Its protein is CASSPQTGGVMAFF.

J is TRBJ1-1 and V is TRBV6-1; 8 positions agree with TRBD1. The V gene end was trimmed by 8 bases and the J gene end by 4 bases; junction bases not matched to a gene: 6. This CDR3 has 13 residues. Germline loops: CDR1 MNHNS, CDR2 SASEGT. The CDR3 DNA follows: TGTGCCAGCGGATTACAGGGGGTCACTGAAGCTTTCTTT. Its protein product is CASGLQGVTEAFF.

The genes are TRBV4-3 and TRBJ1-2; tentatively, D is TRBD1 (6 bases). Germline-derived CDR1 and CDR2 are LGHNA and YSLEER. The germline V and J ends were trimmed by 2 bases and 4 bases, with 14 bases remaining between them. The CDR3 contains 15 residues. Written as DNA, the CDR3 is TGCGCCAGCAGCCAAAGTGCCAGGGGTACCTATGGCTACACCTTC. Its translation: CASSQSARGTYGYTF.

The gene calls are TRBV7-3 and TRBJ1-4; maybe TRBD1 (6 bases). The CDR3 consists of 15 residues. Trimming removed 3 bases at V and 6 bases at J, with 14 bases between. From germline, CDR1 is SGHTA and CDR2 FQGTGA. This CDR3 reads CASSLGPGADEKLFF. CDR3 DNA sequence: TGTGCCAGCAGCTTGGGTCCGGGGGCGGATGAAAAACTGTTTTTT.

This chain links TRBV18 with TRBJ1-1; no firm D call. This CDR3 is built from 15 residues. V lost 0 bases and J lost 0, with 8 bases in between. CDR1 is KGHSH, CDR2 LQKENI, per germline. The CDR3 sequence is CASSPPPQLNTEAFF. In DNA form, the CDR3 reads TGTGCCAGCTCACCACCGCCCCAGTTGAACACTGAAGCTTTCTTT. Complete variable domain (other parts from reference TRBV18 and TRBJ1-1): NAGVMQNPRHLVRRRGQEARLRCSPMKGHSHVYWYRQLPEEGLKFMVYLQKENIIDESGMPKERFSAEFPKEGPSILRIQQVVRGDSAAYFCASSPPPQLNTEAFFGQGTRLTVV.

The gene calls are TRBV9 and TRBJ2-3, with D unclear. The CDR3 length is 13 residues. CDR1 SGDLS and CDR2 YYNGEE come from the germline V gene. The V end lost 0 bases, the J end lost 4 bases, and 6 bases lay between the germline ends. The CDR3 sequence: CASSVDHSDTQYF. The CDR3 region has the DNA TGTGCCAGCAGCGTAGATCATTCAGATACGCAGTATTTT.

V gene TRBV29-1 combines with J gene TRBJ2-7; D unclear. V lost 4 bases, J lost 7 bases, and 14 bases lay in between. This CDR3 region has 12 residues. Germline V gene lookup returns CDR1 SQVTM and CDR2 ANQGSEA. The CDR3 region has the DNA TGCAGCGTTGTTTCTGGGGTGGAAGAGCAGTACTTC. Protein sequence: CSVVSGVEEQYF.

This chain uses TRBV19 with TRBJ2-5; the match to TRBD1 covers 9 bases. Germline-derived CDR1 and CDR2 are LNHDA and SQIVND (reference sequence). J was trimmed by 5 bases and V by 4 bases; bases with no gene match: 11. This CDR3 has 16 residues. The CDR3 DNA sequence: TGTGCCAGTAGTACCGGATTACAGGGGGCAGGGGAGACCCAGTACTTC. This sequence encodes CASSTGLQGAGETQYF.

The V call is TRBV28, the J call TRBJ2-3; 7 positions match TRBD1. In germline, CDR1 is MDHEN, CDR2 SYDVKM. V lost 5 bases to trimming and J lost 2 bases; unmatched junction nucleotides: 16. This CDR3 region has 18 residues. This CDR3 is CASSAPTRSDRDTDTQYF. The DNA of the CDR3 is TGTGCCAGCAGTGCGCCCACCCGATCCGACAGGGACACAGATACGCAGTATTTT.

The rearrangement joins TRBV6-4 to TRBJ1-4; no definite D call. Germline CDR1 MRHNA, CDR2 SNTAGT. This CDR3 comprises 16 residues. V lost 7 bases, J lost 0 bases, and 15 bases lay in between. CDR3 in DNA: TGTGCCAGCAAACCACCGGGCGGGGCAACTAATGAAAAACTGTTTTTT. Translated, it gives CASKPPGGATNEKLFF.

The chain recombines TRBV5-1 with TRBJ2-5, with D tentatively TRBD1 or TRBD2 (5 bases each). The V gene lost 0 bases and the J gene lost 1 base, with 7 bases spanning the gap. Germline V gene lookup returns CDR1 SGHRS and CDR2 YFSETQ. The CDR3 has 14 amino acids. The CDR3: CASSLGGTQETQYF. Here the CDR3 DNA reads TGCGCCAGCAGCTTGGGGGGGACCCAAGAGACCCAGTACTTC.

The gene calls are TRBV18 and TRBJ1-1; D unclear. The CDR3 totals 15 residues. Trimming shortened V by 1 base and J by 0 bases, and 9 bases separated the two germline ends. Germline CDR1 and CDR2: KGHSH and LQKENI. CDR3 sequence reads: CASSPLRFMNTEAFF. In DNA form, the CDR3 reads TGTGCCAGCTCACCACTTCGCTTCATGAACACTGAAGCTTTCTTT.

This clone was counted a single time. The rearrangement links TRBV6-5 to TRBJ2-5; D possibly corresponds to TRBD1 (5 bases). The germline V gene has CDR1 MNHEY and CDR2 SVGAGI. This CDR3 has 12 amino acids. Trimming removed 4 bases at V and 10 bases at J, with 13 bases between. CDR3 coding DNA: TGTGCCAGCAGTTCCGACAGAGACATCCAGTACTTC. It translates to CASSSDRDIQYF.

The V call is TRBV25-1, the J call TRBJ2-1; perhaps TRBD2 as D (6 bases). The V end lost 4 bases, the J end lost 10 bases, and 14 bases lay between the germline ends. Germline V gives CDR1 MGHDK, CDR2 SYGVNS. The CDR3 spans 13 residues. The CDR3 nucleotides are TGTGCCAGCAGTGTCTTGGGGGGTGGGGAGCAGTTCTTC. It is translated as CASSVLGGGEQFF.

The rearrangement links TRBV2 to TRBJ2-7; unclear D gene. Per the germline V gene, CDR1 is SNHLY and CDR2 is FYNNEI. The V and J ends lost 3 bases and 3 bases respectively, with 0 bases between them. The CDR3 contains 10 residues. CDR3: CASSDYEQYF. The DNA for the CDR3 is TGTGCCAGCAGTGACTACGAGCAGTACTTC.